A selection of T cell receptor beta chains follows, all from one sample in a study of T cells in Graves' hyperthyroidism and ophthalmopathy. TCRdb reprocessed the multiplex PCR reads via MiXCR and lists one record per CDR3 protein. The sample lists fewer than 110,000 distinct CDR3 sequences; 47% were seen once. Input material: blood. The receptors shown here come from a man aged 40-49 years with Graves' hyperthyroidism. The CDR3 runs from the conserved cysteine through the conserved F or W. The D gene is left open where the match is weak. Some rows mark clone size as missing; the rest say once, few, many or name a class of expanded clone.

d_gene: TRBD2; abundance: many; len: 14; j_gene: TRBJ2-7; v_gene: TRBV5-1; CDR3aa: CASSLTSGGYEQYF; CDR3nt: TGCGCCAGCAGCTTGACTAGCGGGGGCTACGAGCAGTACTTC
d_gene: NA; abundance: many; len: 12; j_gene: TRBJ2-1; v_gene: TRBV7-2; CDR3aa: CASSLTRDEQFF; CDR3nt: TGTGCCAGCAGCTTAACTAGGGATGAGCAGTTCTTC
d_gene: NA; abundance: NA; len: 14; j_gene: TRBJ2-3; v_gene: TRBV5-1; CDR3aa: CASSTGTHTDTQYF; CDR3nt: TGCGCCAGCAGCACCGGGACACATACAGATACGCAGTATTTT
d_gene: NA; abundance: NA; len: 13; j_gene: TRBJ2-3; v_gene: TRBV7-9; CDR3aa: CAWRRMSEDTQYF; CDR3nt: TGTGCCTGGAGGCGGATGAGTGAAGATACGCAGTATTTT
d_gene: NA; abundance: NA; len: 14; j_gene: TRBJ2-7; v_gene: TRBV7-9; CDR3aa: CASSPRQEQPQQYF; CDR3nt: TGTGCCAGCAGCCCCAGACAGGAGCAGCCCCAGCAGTACTTC
d_gene: NA; abundance: many; len: 14; j_gene: TRBJ2-5; v_gene: TRBV4-1; CDR3aa: CASSRSTGQETQYF; CDR3nt: TGCGCCAGCAGCCGGTCGACAGGACAAGAGACCCAGTACTTC
d_gene: TRBD2; abundance: many; len: 15; j_gene: TRBJ2-1; v_gene: TRBV4-1; CDR3aa: CASSPLAGAYNEQFF; CDR3nt: TGCGCCAGCAGCCCGCTAGCGGGAGCGTACAATGAGCAGTTCTTC
d_gene: NA; abundance: NA; len: 13; j_gene: TRBJ2-5; v_gene: TRBV2; CDR3aa: CASSQDRKETQYF; CDR3nt: TGTGCCAGCAGTCAGGACAGAAAAGAGACCCAGTACTTC
d_gene: TRBD2; abundance: few; len: 20; j_gene: TRBJ2-2; v_gene: TRBV11-3; CDR3aa: CASSLWSGLAGGPSTGELFF; CDR3nt: TGTGCCAGCAGCTTATGGAGCGGGCTAGCGGGGGGGCCATCGACCGGGGAGCTGTTTTTT
d_gene: NA; abundance: NA; len: 16; j_gene: TRBJ1-2; v_gene: TRBV3-2; CDR3aa: CASSRRTGGIGYGYTF; CDR3nt: TGTGCCAGCAGCCGACGGACAGGGGGCATTGGCTATGGCTACACCTTC
d_gene: NA; abundance: few; len: 9; j_gene: TRBJ2-7; v_gene: TRBV25-1; CDR3aa: CAVQYEQYF; CDR3nt: TGTGCCGTCCAGTACGAGCAGTACTTC
d_gene: TRBD1; abundance: NA; len: 16; j_gene: TRBJ1-2; v_gene: TRBV4-2; CDR3aa: CASSHEVVGTVHGYTF; CDR3nt: TGTGCCAGCAGCCATGAGGTGGTGGGGACAGTCCATGGCTACACCTTC
d_gene: NA; abundance: NA; len: 11; j_gene: TRBJ2-5; v_gene: TRBV11-3; CDR3aa: CAGSSEGTQYF; CDR3nt: TGTGCCGGCAGCTCCGAAGGGACCCAGTACTTC
d_gene: NA; abundance: many; len: 11; j_gene: TRBJ2-3; v_gene: TRBV2; CDR3aa: CASRYTDTQYF; CDR3nt: TGTGCCAGCCGTTACACAGATACGCAGTATTTT
d_gene: NA; abundance: few; len: 13; j_gene: TRBJ1-1; v_gene: TRBV20-1; CDR3aa: CSAMAGLGTEAFF; CDR3nt: TGCAGTGCTATGGCAGGGTTGGGGACTGAAGCTTTCTTT
d_gene: NA; abundance: NA; len: 15; j_gene: TRBJ1-2; v_gene: TRBV24-1; CDR3aa: CATSDLVRANYGYTF; CDR3nt: TGTGCCACCAGTGATTTGGTCAGGGCGAACTATGGCTACACCTTC
d_gene: NA; abundance: many; len: 14; j_gene: TRBJ2-3; v_gene: TRBV14; CDR3aa: CASSQARAVDTQYF; CDR3nt: TGTGCCAGCAGCCAAGCCAGGGCGGTAGATACGCAGTATTTT
d_gene: TRBD2; abundance: many; len: 15; j_gene: TRBJ2-5; v_gene: TRBV11-2; CDR3aa: CASSLDSGRAETQYF; CDR3nt: TGTGCCAGCAGCTTAGATAGCGGGAGGGCGGAGACCCAGTACTTC
d_gene: NA; abundance: NA; len: 13; j_gene: TRBJ2-6; v_gene: TRBV2; CDR3aa: CASVLETGPTEAF; CDR3nt: TGTGCCAGCGTGCTGGAGACAGGCCCTACTGAAGCTTTC
d_gene: NA; abundance: few; len: 16; j_gene: TRBJ2-1; v_gene: TRBV6-2/TRBV6-3; CDR3aa: CASTTTLGLRHNEQFF; CDR3nt: TGTGCCAGCACCACCACTCTAGGGTTGCGACACAATGAGCAGTTCTTC
d_gene: NA; abundance: NA; len: 17; j_gene: TRBJ1-5; v_gene: TRBV19; CDR3aa: CASSFRGQGISNQPQHF; CDR3nt: TGTGCCAGTAGTTTCAGAGGGCAGGGGATCAGCAATCAGCCCCAACATTTT
d_gene: NA; abundance: NA; len: 9; j_gene: TRBJ1-4; v_gene: TRBV29-1; CDR3aa: CSGWEKLFF; CDR3nt: TGCAGCGGTTGGGAAAAACTGTTTTTT
d_gene: NA; abundance: many; len: 15; j_gene: TRBJ2-3; v_gene: TRBV11-3; CDR3aa: CASSPVPTRTDTQYF; CDR3nt: TGTGCCAGCAGCCCCGTACCCACCCGGACAGATACGCAGTATTTT
d_gene: NA; abundance: NA; len: 13; j_gene: TRBJ1-2; v_gene: TRBV7-9; CDR3aa: CASSLTGGLWCTF; CDR3nt: TGTGCCAGCAGCCTAACGGGGGGGCTTTGGTGCACCTTC
d_gene: NA; abundance: NA; len: 14; j_gene: TRBJ1-5; v_gene: TRBV30; CDR3aa: CAWRVPYGNQPQHF; CDR3nt: TGTGCCTGGAGGGTACCGTATGGCAATCAGCCCCAGCATTTT
d_gene: TRBD1; abundance: many; len: 15; j_gene: TRBJ2-7; v_gene: TRBV6-5; CDR3aa: CASSYSYRGSYEQYF; CDR3nt: TGTGCCAGCAGTTACTCGTACAGGGGATCCTACGAGCAGTACTTC
d_gene: TRBD2; abundance: NA; len: 14; j_gene: TRBJ2-7; v_gene: TRBV9; CDR3aa: CASSVASGNYEQYF; CDR3nt: TGTGCCAGCAGCGTAGCTAGCGGGAACTACGAGCAGTACTTC
d_gene: NA; abundance: NA; len: 19; j_gene: TRBJ2-1; v_gene: TRBV5-6; CDR3aa: CASSGGSSTRGVSYNEQFF; CDR3nt: TGTGCCAGCAGCGGGGGGTCCTCTACTAGAGGGGTCTCCTACAATGAGCAGTTCTTC
d_gene: NA; abundance: many; len: 14; j_gene: TRBJ1-1; v_gene: TRBV14; CDR3aa: CASSQDSGVTEAFF; CDR3nt: TGTGCCAGCAGCCAAGATTCGGGAGTCACTGAAGCTTTCTTT
d_gene: NA; abundance: many; len: 14; j_gene: TRBJ2-5; v_gene: TRBV20-1; CDR3aa: CSASQVRGRETQYF; CDR3nt: TGCAGTGCTAGTCAGGTCAGGGGTAGAGAGACCCAGTACTTC
d_gene: NA; abundance: NA; len: 16; j_gene: TRBJ2-3; v_gene: TRBV5-4; CDR3aa: CASSPGVAVITDTQYF; CDR3nt: TGTGCCAGCAGCCCTGGGGTAGCGGTAATCACAGATACGCAGTATTTT
d_gene: NA; abundance: NA; len: 19; j_gene: TRBJ2-5; v_gene: TRBV24-1; CDR3aa: CATSDGGGKDHTSWETQYF; CDR3nt: TGTGCCACCAGTGATGGGGGGGGCAAGGACCATACGTCCTGGGAGACCCAGTACTTC
d_gene: NA; abundance: NA; len: 14; j_gene: TRBJ2-5; v_gene: TRBV5-1; CDR3aa: CASSLEGRGETRYF; CDR3nt: TGCGCCAGCAGCTTGGAGGGCAGGGGAGAGACCCGGTACTTC
d_gene: TRBD2; abundance: NA; len: 15; j_gene: TRBJ2-1; v_gene: TRBV9; CDR3aa: CASSVGTSERVEQFF; CDR3nt: TGTGCCAGCAGCGTAGGGACTAGCGAGAGGGTTGAGCAGTTCTTC
d_gene: NA; abundance: once; len: 19; j_gene: TRBJ2-5; v_gene: TRBV24-1; CDR3aa: CATSDSNQPQHFGDGTQYF; CDR3nt: NA
d_gene: TRBD2; abundance: NA; len: 15; j_gene: TRBJ2-5; v_gene: TRBV7-9; CDR3aa: CASSLGGLGRATQYF; CDR3nt: TGTGCCAGCAGCTTAGGAGGACTAGGTCGTGCGACCCAGTACTTC
d_gene: TRBD2; abundance: many; len: 15; j_gene: TRBJ2-3; v_gene: TRBV4-1; CDR3aa: CASSQDGGGTDTQYF; CDR3nt: TGCGCCAGCAGCCAAGACGGGGGGGGCACAGATACGCAGTATTTT
d_gene: TRBD1; abundance: many; len: 14; j_gene: TRBJ1-1; v_gene: TRBV5-1; CDR3aa: CASRAGQGNTEAFF; CDR3nt: TGCGCCAGCAGGGCTGGACAGGGCAACACTGAAGCTTTCTTT
d_gene: NA; abundance: NA; len: 15; j_gene: TRBJ1-1; v_gene: TRBV5-1; CDR3aa: CASSLVAGGLTEAFF; CDR3nt: TGCGCCAGCAGCTTGGTTGCGGGAGGGCTTACTGAAGCTTTCTTT